Below, 29 T cell receptor beta chains from the same sample are listed, as sequenced in a study of CD8 T cells in Susac syndrome. Random hexamers were used to reverse transcribe 0.5 to 1 ug of RNA. MiXCR was run by TCRdb on the immunoSEQ multiplex PCR reads, yielding one entry per CDR3 protein. Seen here are 150,000 or so distinct CDR3 sequences, roughly 94% observed once, and the top ten hold more than 0.2%. Sequencing used CD8+ T cells from PBMCs. These receptors all stem from a human donor with multiple sclerosis.

This chain uses TRBV7-9 with TRBJ2-7; TRBD1 might be the D (7 bases). Trimming stripped 6 bases from V and 6 bases from J, with 15 bases between. Germline V gene data show CDR1 as SEHNR and CDR2 as FQNEAQ (reference sequence). This CDR3 comprises 13 residues. Here the CDR3 reads CASRRGTATEQYF. The CDR3 region has the DNA TGTGCCAGCAGGCGCGGGACAGCGACCGAGCAGTACTTC.

This chain uses TRBV3-1 with TRBJ1-1; the D is unclear. With 4 bases removed from V and 1 base from J, the gap between germline ends came to 10 bases. The CDR3 has 14 amino acids. CDR1 and CDR2 (germline): LGHDT, YNNKEL (reference sequence). The CDR3 sequence: CASSRADSNTEAFF. CDR3 bases: TGTGCCAGCAGCCGGGCGGACTCGAACACTGAAGCTTTCTTT.

CDR3 sequence (DNA): TGCGCCAGCAGCCGGGGACAGGGTAGCACAGATACGCAGTATTTT. It codes for CASSRGQGSTDTQYF. V is TRBV5-1 and J is TRBJ2-3, with 9 bases identical to TRBD1. V dropped 4 bases and J dropped 0; count of bases not matched to a gene: 3. CDR1 is SGHRS, CDR2 YFSETQ, per germline. The length of the CDR3 is 15 residues.

This clonotype was detected only once. The rearrangement links TRBV6-5 to TRBJ2-3, with D possibly matching TRBD2 (7 bases). CDR3 size: 18 residues. V shed 2 bases and J shed 0 bases, with 18 bases lying between them. The germline CDR1 and CDR2 sequences are MNHEY and SVGAGI. CDR3 loop: CASSYLGGGAGSTDTQYF. DNA of the CDR3: TGTGCCAGCAGTTACCTGGGAGGGGGGGCAGGAAGCACAGATACGCAGTATTTT.

The V gene is TRBV9, the J gene TRBJ2-5; weak D call: TRBD1 (6 bases). CDR3 size: 15 residues. V was trimmed by 3 bases and J by 0 bases, leaving 12 bases between them. The germline CDR1 and CDR2 sequences are SGDLS and YYNGEE. The CDR3: CASSGLTGNQETQYF. CDR3 sequence (DNA): TGTGCCAGCAGCGGGTTGACAGGAAACCAAGAGACCCAGTACTTC.

V gene TRBV24-1 combines with J gene TRBJ2-1, with 9 nucleotides matching TRBD2. The CDR3 is 13 residues long. With V trimmed by 11 bases and J by 3 bases, 4 bases remained unmatched. The germline CDR1 and CDR2 sequences are KGHDR and SFDVKD. CDR3 nucleotides: TGTGCCATCAGCGGGGGGAACTACAATGAGCAGTTCTTC. Protein product: CAISGGNYNEQFF.

The V gene is TRBV7-9, the J gene TRBJ1-2, with D maybe TRBD1 (5 bases). The V gene lost 2 bases and the J gene lost 3 bases, with 19 bases spanning the gap. Looked up from germline, CDR1 is SEHNR and CDR2 is FQNEAQ (reference sequence). The CDR3 extends over 17 amino acids. CDR3 DNA sequence: TGTGCCAGCAGCTTAACGACCCGGGAGGGGCTTGACTATGGCTACACCTTC. Translation: CASSLTTREGLDYGYTF.

The rearrangement uses TRBV28 and TRBJ2-5; 7 bases are a match to TRBD2. The J segment lost 2 bases and the V segment lost 10 bases, leaving 7 bases of the junction unmatched. Per the germline V gene, CDR1 is MDHEN and CDR2 is SYDVKM. The CDR3 has 13 residues. The CDR3 spells CATLPGGQETQYF. CDR3 coding DNA: TGTGCCACCCTTCCGGGGGGACAAGAGACCCAGTACTTC.

This clonotype was observed a few times. V gene TRBV5-1 combines with J gene TRBJ1-1, with 7 bases identical to TRBD1. The CDR3 runs to 14 residues. J lost 5 bases, V lost 0 bases, and 4 bases had no gene match. CDR1 and CDR2 from the germline V gene are SGHRS and YFSETQ. CDR3 in amino acids: CASSLDPGGTEAFF. The CDR3, as DNA: TGCGCCAGCAGCTTGGATCCAGGGGGTACTGAAGCTTTCTTT.

Only one count was recorded for this clonotype. CDR3 sequence reads: CSVGGTARGAPEAFF. In nucleotides, the CDR3 is TGCAGCGTTGGGGGGACCGCGCGGGGAGCCCCGGAAGCTTTCTTT. This chain links TRBV29-1 with TRBJ1-1; D is possibly TRBD1 (5 bases). Trimming cost V 4 bases and J 8 bases, with 23 bases left between them. The CDR3 covers 15 residues. Germline V gene data show CDR1 as SQVTM and CDR2 as ANQGSEA.

V usage is TRBV7-9 and J usage is TRBJ2-5, with TRBD1 as a possible D gene (6 bases). The ends were cut back, 5 bases at V and 3 bases at J, with 16 bases in the middle. There are 15 residues in the CDR3. Germline V lookup: CDR1 SEHNR, CDR2 FQNEAQ (reference sequence). The CDR3 nucleotides read TGTGCCAGCAGCCCACAGGGCAAGGGGGAAGAGACCCAGTACTTC. It encodes CASSPQGKGEETQYF.

The chain is built from TRBV2 and TRBJ2-5, with D tentatively TRBD1 (5 bases). Per germline, CDR1 SNHLY and CDR2 FYNNEI. The CDR3 runs 10 residues. Deletions cut 8 bases from V and 13 bases from J, with 14 bases between. The CDR3: CASHGHLGYF. The DNA for the CDR3 is TGTGCCAGCCACGGACATCTAGGGTACTTC.

Comments on this clonotype: The germline gene is not matched at one end of the junction; a read error may be the cause. The gene calls are TRBV27 and TRBJ1-1; unclear D gene. The CDR3 has 13 amino acids. The germline CDR1 and CDR2 sequences are MNHEY and SMNVEV (reference sequence). CDR3 nucleotides: TGTGCTAGCAGCTTAAGTCTGAACACTGAAGCTTTCTTT. Protein sequence: CASSLSLNTEAFF.

The chain has TRBV29-1 and TRBJ1-1; D is uncertain. There are 11 residues in the CDR3. V lost 8 bases and J lost 0, with 7 bases in between. Germline V gene data show CDR1 as SQVTM and CDR2 as ANQGSEA. Here the CDR3 DNA reads TGCAGCACTGGTTTGAACACTGAAGCTTTCTTT. Amino acids: CSTGLNTEAFF.

The genes are TRBV12-3 or TRBV12-4 and TRBJ2-7, with D possibly being TRBD2 (5 bases). The CDR3 has 14 amino acids. V was pared by 10 bases and J by 0 bases, with 16 bases between. The CDR3, as DNA: TGTGCCACCCGGGGAAACCCCAGCTCCTACGAGCAGTACTTC. Translated, it gives CATRGNPSSYEQYF.

The chain carries TRBV18 and TRBJ2-6, with D maybe TRBD1 (6 bases). CDR3 size: 19 residues. V gave up 8 bases and J gave up 0 bases, with 23 bases separating them. Per germline, CDR1 KGHSH and CDR2 LQKENI. Here the CDR3 reads CASPLEPGQIYSGANVLTF. CDR3 nucleotide sequence: TGTGCCAGCCCGCTCGAACCGGGACAAATCTACTCTGGGGCCAACGTCCTGACTTTC.

The chain carries TRBV12-3 or TRBV12-4 and TRBJ1-5; unclear D gene. The CDR3 covers 15 residues. V was shortened by 5 bases and J by 0 bases, with 11 bases between the two germline ends. The CDR3 reads CASSPARYSNQPQHF. Here the CDR3 DNA reads TGTGCCAGCAGTCCTGCCAGATATAGCAATCAGCCCCAGCATTTT.

This clonotype was seen a few times. The rearrangement uses TRBV3-1 and TRBJ2-7, with no clear D. The V and J ends lost 0 bases and 1 base respectively, with 4 bases between them. This CDR3 has 13 amino acids. The germline CDR1 and CDR2 sequences are LGHDT and YNNKEL (reference sequence). The CDR3 coding sequence is TGTGCCAGCAGCCAAGACAGGTCCTACGAGCAGTACTTC. Its protein is CASSQDRSYEQYF.

This rearrangement joins TRBV7-9 to TRBJ1-1, with D unclear. V lost 6 bases and J 6 bases, leaving 11 bases between the germline ends. From germline, CDR1 is SEHNR and CDR2 FQNEAQ (reference sequence). The CDR3 spans 12 residues. DNA for the CDR3: TGTGCCAGCAGGCCCGGTCTGGCTGAAGCTTTCTTT. Its translation is CASRPGLAEAFF. The whole variable domain, remainder taken from reference TRBV7-9 and TRBJ1-1, is DTGVSQNPRHKITKRGQNVTFRCDPISEHNRLYWYRQTLGQGPEFLTYFQNEAQLEKSRLLSDRFSAERPKGSFSTLEIQRTEQGDSAMYLCASRPGLAEAFFGQGTRLTVV.

The J gene is TRBJ2-7, the V gene TRBV9, with 7 bases aligning to TRBD1. Trimming removed 0 bases from V and 3 bases from J; junction bases left unmatched: 12. In germline, CDR1 is SGDLS, CDR2 YYNGEE. CDR3 length: 17 residues. The CDR3 DNA reads as TGTGCCAGCAGCGTAGGATCGGACAGGCGAACCGACTACGAGCAGTACTTC. Its protein is CASSVGSDRRTDYEQYF.

The V and J genes are TRBV7-3 and TRBJ1-2, with 7 bases identical to TRBD1. The CDR3 has 16 amino acids. Germline values: CDR1 SGHTA, CDR2 FQGTGA. Trimming took 0 bases from V and 7 from J; bases not matched to a gene: 11. The CDR3 region has the DNA TGTGCCAGCAGCTTAACGGGCAGGGGGGATTGGTCTGGCTACACCTTC. This gives the protein CASSLTGRGDWSGYTF.

As to this clonotype: A junction boundary mismatches the germline segment, possibly from a read error. The V and J genes are TRBV29-1 and TRBJ2-3, with 8 bases matching TRBD2. There are 12 residues in the CDR3. The V gene's germline CDR1 is SQVTM and CDR2 ANQGSEA. CDR3 sequence: CSGEAGADTQYF. CDR3 nucleotide sequence: TGCAGCGGTGAAGCGGGGGCGGATACGCAGTATTTT.

The chain combines TRBV7-8 with TRBJ2-5, with 9 bases lining up with TRBD2. This CDR3 region has 17 residues. Germline V gives CDR1 SGHVS, CDR2 FQNEAQ. V lost 2 bases and J lost 5; bases outside the gene matches: 12. CDR3 bases: TGTGCCAGCAGCTTAACTCCAGGCGCGGGGGGGCTCGAGACCCAGTACTTC. Translating gives CASSLTPGAGGLETQYF.

V gene TRBV20-1 combines with J gene TRBJ1-2; maybe TRBD1 (5 bases). Trimming removed 2 bases at V and 8 bases at J, with 12 bases between. Per the germline V gene, CDR1 is DFQATT and CDR2 is SNEGSKA (reference sequence). The CDR3 is made up of 12 amino acids. The CDR3 DNA is TGCAGTGCTAGACAGGGTCTGTGGGGCTACACCTTC. Translated: CSARQGLWGYTF.

The chain links TRBV3-1 to TRBJ1-1, with unresolved D. CDR1 LGHDT and CDR2 YNNKEL come from the germline V gene (reference sequence). The CDR3 consists of 14 residues. V dropped 6 bases and J dropped 0 bases, with 11 bases sitting between them. DNA of the CDR3: TGTGCCAGCAGAAGCGGCCCCCTGAACACTGAAGCTTTCTTT. Translation gives CASRSGPLNTEAFF.

This clonotype was observed a few times. The V call is TRBV27, the J call TRBJ2-6, with no clear D. With 2 bases removed from V and 1 base from J, the gap between germline ends came to 3 bases. This CDR3 spans 14 amino acids. CDR1 is MNHEY and CDR2 is SMNVEV in the germline V gene (reference sequence). As DNA, the CDR3 is TGTGCCAGCAGTTTAGGGTCTGGGGCCAACGTCCTGACTTTC. This gives the protein CASSLGSGANVLTF.

The chain combines TRBV7-8 with TRBJ2-2; 8 bases fit TRBD1. J was trimmed by 6 bases and V by 2 bases; bases with no gene match: 5. In germline, CDR1 is SGHVS, CDR2 FQNEAQ. The CDR3 contains 15 residues. CDR3 in DNA: TGTGCCAGCAGCTTACGGACAGGGAAGGCCGGGGAGCTGTTTTTT. Its translation: CASSLRTGKAGELFF.

The chain couples TRBV7-8 to TRBJ2-7, with D perhaps given as TRBD1 or TRBD2 (5 bases each). The CDR3 loop spans 14 amino acids. Germline V CDR1 and CDR2: SGHVS, FQNEAQ. Trimming left V 4 bases short and J 2 bases short, with 12 bases between. For the CDR3, the DNA is TGTGCCAGCAGCTCCATGGGACCCCCCTACGAGCAGTACTTC. It is translated as CASSSMGPPYEQYF. Using reference TRBV7-8 and TRBJ2-7 for the parts outside the CDR3, the full variable domain is GAGVSQSPRYKVAKRGQDVALRCDPISGHVSLFWYQQALGQGPEFLTYFQNEAQLDKSGLPSDRFFAERPEGSVSTLKIQRTQQEDSAVYLCASSSMGPPYEQYFGPGTRLTVT.

The rearrangement uses TRBV14 and TRBJ1-1; weak D call: TRBD1 (5 bases). CDR3 length equals 14 residues. Germline CDR1 reads SGHDN; CDR2 reads FVKESK. The V end lost 5 bases, the J end lost 2 bases, and 12 bases lay between the germline ends. Written as DNA, the CDR3 is TGTGCCAGCAGCTTGGCCGGGGCAAACACTGAAGCTTTCTTT. Protein: CASSLAGANTEAFF. Drawing the rest from reference TRBV14 and TRBJ1-1, the complete variable domain is EAGVTQFPSHSVIEKGQTVTLRCDPISGHDNLYWYRRVMGKEIKFLLHFVKESKQDESGMPNNRFLAERTGGTYSTLKVQPAELEDSGVYFCASSLAGANTEAFFGQGTRLTVV.